A single sample gave rise to the 21 T cell receptor beta chains below, sequenced in a study of blood T cell repertoires in COVID-19. The repertoire was sequenced with immunoSEQ multiplex PCR; TCRdb's copy has only in-frame clones and lacks some. Of fewer than 350,000 clones listed, 65% to 90% were seen once; the top ten hold around 4%. What was sequenced was PBMCs or T cells enriched from blood (not recorded which). These receptors all come from a middle-aged woman with acute COVID-19.

The genes are TRBV15 and TRBJ1-4, with 7 bases identical to TRBD1. This CDR3 is built from 14 residues. The trim removed 7 bases at V and 7 bases at J, leaving 9 bases unmatched. Germline CDR1 LNHNV, CDR2 YYDKDF (reference sequence). CDR3 sequence (DNA): TGTGCCACCAACCGAAACAGGGGAATTGAAAAACTGTTTTTT. It encodes CATNRNRGIEKLFF. Supplemented by reference TRBV15 and TRBJ1-4, the full variable domain reads DAMVIQNPRYQVTQFGKPVTLSCSQTLNHNVMYWYQQKSSQAPKLLFHYYDKDFNNEADTPDNFQSRRPNTSFCFLDIRSPGLGDTAMYLCATNRNRGIEKLFFGSGTQLSVL.

The rearrangement joins TRBV7-9 to TRBJ1-3; possibly TRBD1 for D (5 bases). V shed 1 base and J shed 4 bases, with 14 bases lying between them. Germline loops: CDR1 SEHNR, CDR2 FQNEAQ (reference sequence). The CDR3 runs 16 residues. CDR3 protein: CASSLGVGQRGNTIYF. CDR3 bases: TGTGCCAGCAGCTTAGGAGTGGGGCAGAGGGGAAACACCATATATTTT.

This clone was seen a single time. The chain joins TRBV29-1 to TRBJ1-2; a weak D match, TRBD1 (5 bases). In germline, CDR1 is SQVTM, CDR2 ANQGSEA. The CDR3 runs to 11 residues. The germline V and J ends were trimmed by 8 bases and 5 bases, with 12 bases remaining between them. CDR3 nucleotide sequence: TGCAGCCATTCGACAGTTTATGGCTACACCTTC. Residues: CSHSTVYGYTF.

This clone was seen a few times. The CDR3 here is CASSSHGQRNTEAFF. CDR3 sequence (DNA): TGTGCCAGCAGTTCCCACGGACAGAGGAACACTGAAGCTTTCTTT. The chain recombines TRBV6-6 with TRBJ1-1; D is possibly TRBD1 (6 bases). This CDR3 region has 15 residues. The V end was cut by 4 bases, the J end by 1 base, with 13 bases between. The germline V gene has CDR1 MNHNY and CDR2 SVGAGI (reference sequence).

The chain carries TRBV5-1 and TRBJ1-2, with a weak D call TRBD1 (6 bases). V lost 5 bases and J 7 bases, leaving 18 bases between the germline ends. The germline V gene encodes CDR1 SGHRS and CDR2 YFSETQ. This CDR3 has 14 residues. In nucleotides, the CDR3 is TGCGCCAGCAGGGAAGGACAGCAACTTGGTGGCTACACCTTC. This sequence encodes CASREGQQLGGYTF. The whole variable domain, remainder taken from reference TRBV5-1 and TRBJ1-2, is KAGVTQTPRYLIKTRGQQVTLSCSPISGHRSVSWYQQTPGQGLQFLFEYFSETQRNKGNFPGRFSGRQFSNSRSEMNVSTLELGDSALYLCASREGQQLGGYTFGSGTRLTVV.

The V call is TRBV18, the J call TRBJ1-6, with TRBD1 matching over 8 bases. The CDR3 has 16 amino acids. J was trimmed by 14 bases and V by 3 bases; bases with no gene match: 15. Germline V lookup: CDR1 KGHSH, CDR2 LQKENI. In DNA, the CDR3 is TGTGCCAGCTCACCGGGTTTAGGACAGGGCCCTACCGCCCTCCACTTT. As protein: CASSPGLGQGPTALHF.

This chain joins TRBV28 and TRBJ2-5, with TRBD1 matching 7 bases. This CDR3 spans 15 amino acids. Trimming cost V 2 bases and J 5 bases; bases outside gene matches: 8. Germline V gives CDR1 MDHEN, CDR2 SYDVKM. The CDR3 region is CASSLAAGGLETQYF. CDR3 nucleotides: TGTGCCAGCAGTTTAGCGGCAGGGGGTTTGGAGACCCAGTACTTC.

The chain employs TRBV25-1 and TRBJ1-6; D may be TRBD1 (5 bases). The CDR3 loop spans 13 amino acids. The germline V and J ends were trimmed by 3 bases and 9 bases, with 9 bases remaining between them. Germline CDR1 and CDR2: MGHDK and SYGVNS. CDR3: CASSEGLLSPLHF. The CDR3 DNA reads as TGTGCCAGCAGTGAGGGACTGCTTTCACCCCTCCACTTT. Full variable domain (rest looked up from reference TRBV25-1 and TRBJ1-6): EADIYQTPRYLVIGTGKKITLECSQTMGHDKMYWYQQDPGMELHLIHYSYGVNSTEKGDLSSESTVSRIRTEHFPLTLESARPSHTSQYLCASSEGLLSPLHFGNGTRLTVT.

The rearrangement links TRBV4-3 to TRBJ1-6; D uncertain. In germline, CDR1 is LGHNA, CDR2 YSLEER. V lost 0 bases to trimming and J lost 9 bases, with 6 bases between them. CDR3 length: 13 residues. In DNA form, the CDR3 reads TGCGCCAGCAGCCAAGATTCGGTTTCACCCCTCCACTTT. Protein product: CASSQDSVSPLHF.

The V and J genes are TRBV7-3 and TRBJ2-1; D is unclear. The CDR3 runs to 14 residues. Germline CDR1 is SGHTA and CDR2 is FQGTGA. V was pared by 5 bases and J by 6 bases, with 14 bases between. Here the CDR3 reads CASSLVREPNEQFF. CDR3 nucleotides: TGTGCCAGCAGCCTCGTTAGAGAGCCCAATGAGCAGTTCTTC.

This chain connects TRBV9 to TRBJ2-3; tentative D call: TRBD2 (7 bases). Germline V lookup: CDR1 SGDLS, CDR2 YYNGEE. Trimming took off 0 bases at V and 3 bases at J, with 14 bases between the two ends. The CDR3 loop spans 16 amino acids. The CDR3: CASSVEGGARTDTQYF. CDR3 DNA: TGTGCCAGCAGCGTAGAAGGGGGGGCCAGGACAGATACGCAGTATTTT.

Concerning this clone: Within the sample, other DNA sequences also encode this same CDR3. V and J are TRBV9 and TRBJ2-1; TRBD2 matches 9 bases. With 2 bases clipped from V and 4 bases from J, the junction kept 4 bases outside the gene matches. This CDR3 spans 15 amino acids. In germline, CDR1 is SGDLS, CDR2 YYNGEE. The CDR3 region has the DNA TGTGCCAGCAGCGTGGGCGGGGGGGCTTACAATGAGCAGTTCTTC. This sequence encodes CASSVGGGAYNEQFF.

This chain connects TRBV5-6 to TRBJ1-6, with D hard to call. Germline CDR1 SGHDT, CDR2 YYEEEE. This CDR3 spans 12 amino acids. The V and J ends lost 2 bases and 9 bases respectively, with 6 bases between them. The DNA of the CDR3 is TGTGCCAGCAGCTTCTCGGGTTCACCCCTCCACTTT. It translates to CASSFSGSPLHF.

This clone was counted a single time. The V call is TRBV10-3, the J call TRBJ1-2; D is unresolved. This CDR3 contains 13 residues. The V and J ends lost 10 bases and 0 bases respectively, with 12 bases between them. CDR1 and CDR2 (germline): ENHRY, SYGVKD. In DNA, the CDR3 is TGTGCCACCGCTGACACTGCTAACTATGGCTACACCTTC. Residues: CATADTANYGYTF.

V is TRBV10-3 and J is TRBJ2-5; 9 positions agree with TRBD2. Unmatched junction bases numbered 7, after V lost 2 bases and J lost 6 bases. The V gene's germline CDR1 is ENHRY and CDR2 SYGVKD. The CDR3 covers 15 residues. CDR3 amino acids: CAISEPAGGVKTQYF. The CDR3, as DNA: TGTGCCATCAGTGAGCCAGCGGGGGGCGTAAAGACCCAGTACTTC.

The chain uses TRBV5-1 and TRBJ2-3, with TRBD1 identical over 7 bases. Germline V gene lookup returns CDR1 SGHRS and CDR2 YFSETQ. V trimming: 3 bases; J trimming: 1 base; junction bases outside the gene matches: 11. The CDR3 sequence is 17 residues long. CDR3 nucleotide sequence: TGCGCCAGCAGCTCGAGTAACAGGGGATTAGGCACAGATACGCAGTATTTT. Translation gives CASSSSNRGLGTDTQYF. The full variable domain, with the rest looked up from reference TRBV5-1 and TRBJ2-3, is KAGVTQTPRYLIKTRGQQVTLSCSPISGHRSVSWYQQTPGQGLQFLFEYFSETQRNKGNFPGRFSGRQFSNSRSEMNVSTLELGDSALYLCASSSSNRGLGTDTQYFGPGTRLTVL.

The rearrangement uses TRBV7-2 and TRBJ1-2, with TRBD1 identical over 7 bases. CDR1 SGHTA and CDR2 FQGNSA come from the germline V gene. With 3 bases clipped from V and 7 bases from J, the junction kept 11 bases outside the gene matches. This CDR3 is 15 amino acids long. The CDR3 region is CASSLFDRESSGYTF. CDR3 nucleotide sequence: TGTGCCAGCAGCTTGTTCGACAGGGAATCTTCTGGCTACACCTTC.

The V gene is TRBV10-3, the J gene TRBJ2-1; possible D gene TRBD1, 5 bases. V was cut by 5 bases and J by 2 bases, with 13 bases left in between. Per germline, CDR1 ENHRY and CDR2 SYGVKD. There are 15 residues in the CDR3. CDR3 sequence: CAISPTDKTYNEQFF. DNA of the CDR3: TGTGCCATCAGTCCGACAGACAAGACCTACAATGAGCAGTTCTTC.

The V and J genes are TRBV9 and TRBJ2-5; perhaps TRBD1 as D (5 bases). The germline gives CDR1 SGDLS, CDR2 YYNGEE. CDR3 length: 14 residues. V gave up 0 bases and J gave up 3 bases, with 9 bases separating them. The CDR3 is CASSVDSGKETQYF. CDR3 sequence (DNA): TGTGCCAGCAGCGTAGACTCAGGGAAAGAGACCCAGTACTTC.

The J gene is TRBJ2-2, the V gene TRBV27; weak D call: TRBD2 (5 bases). Germline lookup yields CDR1 MNHEY and CDR2 SMNVEV (reference sequence). The CDR3 consists of 14 residues. V was clipped by 6 bases and J by 1 base, with 9 bases between them. This CDR3 reads CASRRVENTGELFF. As DNA, the CDR3 is TGTGCCAGCAGGAGGGTCGAGAACACCGGGGAGCTGTTTTTT.

This rearrangement joins TRBV27 to TRBJ2-6; TRBD1 agrees at 7 bases. Trimming at V came to 5 bases and at J to 1 base, leaving 2 bases not matched to a gene. This CDR3 is 15 amino acids long. Germline V gives CDR1 MNHEY, CDR2 SMNVEV (reference sequence). CDR3 sequence reads: CASSMGQSGANVLTF. In DNA form, the CDR3 reads TGTGCCAGCAGTATGGGACAGTCTGGGGCCAACGTCCTGACTTTC. Using reference TRBV27 and TRBJ2-6 for the parts outside the CDR3, the full variable domain is EAQVTQNPRYLITVTGKKLTVTCSQNMNHEYMSWYRQDPGLGLRQIYYSMNVEVTDKGDVPEGYKVSRKEKRNFPLILESPSPNQTSLYFCASSMGQSGANVLTFGAGSRLTVL.